Here is one T cell receptor beta chain with its context. What it binds is unknown. The data originate from a study of T cell responses to AZD1222 COVID-19 vaccine. Here immunoSEQ multiplex PCR was the method, and the copy in TCRdb shows in-frame clones only, minus some. The sample contains 90,000 to 120,000 clones, more than 90% of which appear only once. Findings and caveats of the study: Two AZD1222 administrations were followed by greater Spike-specific TCR breadth and depth. The span of vaccine-associated CD4 TCRs extended across spike, with dominance at 160-218 and 743-854.

Germline CDR1 and CDR2: SQVTM and ANQGSEA. Trimming stripped 8 bases from V and 10 bases from J, with 15 bases between. The CDR3 extends over 11 amino acids. The source of this sequence is an adult in good health. The chain carries TRBV29-1 and TRBJ2-1; D ambiguous. The source material was peripheral blood, sampled on day 0 of AZD1222 vaccination. DNA of the CDR3: TGCAGCCTACGGTTGACCGGGGAGCAGTTCTTC. It yields the protein CSLRLTGEQFF.